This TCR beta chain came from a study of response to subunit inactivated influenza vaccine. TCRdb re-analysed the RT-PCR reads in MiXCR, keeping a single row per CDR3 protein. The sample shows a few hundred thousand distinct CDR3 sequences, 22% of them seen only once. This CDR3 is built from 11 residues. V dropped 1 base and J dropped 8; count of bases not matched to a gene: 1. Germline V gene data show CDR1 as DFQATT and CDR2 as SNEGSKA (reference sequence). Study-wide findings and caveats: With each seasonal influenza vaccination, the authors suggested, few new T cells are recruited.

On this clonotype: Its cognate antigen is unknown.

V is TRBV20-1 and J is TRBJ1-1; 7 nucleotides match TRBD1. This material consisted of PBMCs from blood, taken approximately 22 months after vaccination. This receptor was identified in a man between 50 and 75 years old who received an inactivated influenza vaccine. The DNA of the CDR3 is TGCAGTGCTAGAGGGGACAGAGAAGCTTTCTTT. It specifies CSARGDREAFF.